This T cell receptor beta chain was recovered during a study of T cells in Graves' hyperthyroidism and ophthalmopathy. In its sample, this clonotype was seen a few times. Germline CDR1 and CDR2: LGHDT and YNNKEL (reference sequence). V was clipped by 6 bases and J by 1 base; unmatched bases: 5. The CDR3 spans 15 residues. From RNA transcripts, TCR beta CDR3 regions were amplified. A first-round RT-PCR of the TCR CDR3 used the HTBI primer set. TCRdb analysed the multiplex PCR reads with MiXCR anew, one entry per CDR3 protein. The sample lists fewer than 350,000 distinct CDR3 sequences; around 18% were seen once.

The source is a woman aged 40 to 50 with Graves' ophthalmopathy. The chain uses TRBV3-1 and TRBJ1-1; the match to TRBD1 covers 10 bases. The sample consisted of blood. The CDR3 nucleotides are TGTGCCAGCAGTCGGGACAGGGGTTCGAACACTGAAGCTTTCTTT. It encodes CASSRDRGSNTEAFF.